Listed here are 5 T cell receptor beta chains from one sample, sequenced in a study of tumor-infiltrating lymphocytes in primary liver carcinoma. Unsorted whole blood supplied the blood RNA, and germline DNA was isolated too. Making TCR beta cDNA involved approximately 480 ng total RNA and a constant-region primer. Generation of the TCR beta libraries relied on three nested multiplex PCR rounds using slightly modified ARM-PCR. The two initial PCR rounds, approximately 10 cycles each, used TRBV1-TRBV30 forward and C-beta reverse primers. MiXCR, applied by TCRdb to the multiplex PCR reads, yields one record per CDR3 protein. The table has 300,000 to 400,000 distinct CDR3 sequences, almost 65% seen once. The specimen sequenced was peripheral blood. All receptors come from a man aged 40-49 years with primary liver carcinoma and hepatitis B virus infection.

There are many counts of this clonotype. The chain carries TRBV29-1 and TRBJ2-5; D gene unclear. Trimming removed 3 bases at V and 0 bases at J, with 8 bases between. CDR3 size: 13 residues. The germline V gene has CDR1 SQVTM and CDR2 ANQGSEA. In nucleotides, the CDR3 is TGCAGCGTTGACCGGACGGACCAAGAGACCCAGTACTTC. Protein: CSVDRTDQETQYF.

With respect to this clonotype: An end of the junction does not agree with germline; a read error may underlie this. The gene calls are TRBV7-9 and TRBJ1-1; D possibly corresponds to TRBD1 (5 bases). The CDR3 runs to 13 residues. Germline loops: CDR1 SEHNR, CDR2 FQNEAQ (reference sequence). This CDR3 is CTSNPWGGTEAFF. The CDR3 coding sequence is TGTACCAGCAACCCATGGGGGGGCACTGAAGCTTTCTTT.

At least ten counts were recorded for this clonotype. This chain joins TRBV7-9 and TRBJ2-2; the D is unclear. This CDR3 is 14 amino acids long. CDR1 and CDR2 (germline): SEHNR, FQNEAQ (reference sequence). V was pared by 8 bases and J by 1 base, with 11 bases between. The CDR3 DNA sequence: TGTGCCAGCGTGCCAAGCCTGAACACCGGGGAGCTGTTTTTT. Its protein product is CASVPSLNTGELFF.

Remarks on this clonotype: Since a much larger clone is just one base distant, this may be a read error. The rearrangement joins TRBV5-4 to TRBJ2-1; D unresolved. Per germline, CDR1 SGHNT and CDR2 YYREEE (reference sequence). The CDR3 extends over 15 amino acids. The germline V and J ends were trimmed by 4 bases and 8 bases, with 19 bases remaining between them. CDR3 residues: CASSPATLPYYEQFF. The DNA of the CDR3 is TGTGCCAGCAGCCCCGCGACCCTTCCTTACTATGAGCAGTTCTTC.

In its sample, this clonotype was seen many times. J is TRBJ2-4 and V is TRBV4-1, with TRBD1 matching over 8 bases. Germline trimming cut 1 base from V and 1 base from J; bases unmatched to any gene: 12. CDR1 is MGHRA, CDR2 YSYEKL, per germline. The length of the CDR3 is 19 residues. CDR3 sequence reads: CASSQAPARGLEAKNIQYF. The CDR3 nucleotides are TGCGCCAGCAGCCAAGCGCCGGCCAGGGGGCTTGAGGCCAAAAACATTCAGTACTTC.